One and the same sample provided the 9 T cell receptor beta chains below, sequenced in a study of regulatory T cells in long-lasting Graves disease. Building the TCR beta libraries relied on iRepertoire HTBI primers, and CDR3 regions underwent Arm-PCR. TCRdb passed the multiplex PCR reads through MiXCR, listing each CDR3 protein once. The profile shows over 650,000 distinct CDR3 sequences, around 30% of them singletons. Described time point: persistent/refractory GD, antithyroid drugs over 5 years with positive TRAb. Extracted RNA from PBMCs served as the source of the TCR library. The material was peripheral blood mononuclear cells (PBMCs), obtained when the disease was refractory, from a patient treated with antithyroid drugs. The receptors derive from a female donor with Graves disease.

The gene calls are TRBV7-9 and TRBJ1-5; D not resolved. From germline, CDR1 is SEHNR and CDR2 FQNEAQ (reference sequence). The CDR3 covers 17 residues. V gave up 5 bases and J gave up 4 bases, with 21 bases separating them. Here the CDR3 reads CASSPGPTEPVNQPQHF. The CDR3 nucleotides are TGTGCCAGCAGCCCTGGCCCTACCGAGCCCGTAAATCAGCCCCAGCATTTT. The full variable domain, completed using reference TRBV7-9 and TRBJ1-5, is DTGVSQNPRHKITKRGQNVTFRCDPISEHNRLYWYRQTLGQGPEFLTYFQNEAQLEKSRLLSDRFSAERPKGSFSTLEIQRTEQGDSAMYLCASSPGPTEPVNQPQHFGDGTRLSIL.

This chain links TRBV2 with TRBJ1-2; tentatively, D is TRBD1 (5 bases). The germline V gene encodes CDR1 SNHLY and CDR2 FYNNEI. This CDR3 spans 14 amino acids. V dropped 5 bases and J dropped 4 bases, with 14 bases sitting between them. This CDR3 is CASSYITGGYGYTF. The CDR3 nucleotides are TGTGCCAGCAGTTACATTACTGGGGGCTATGGCTACACCTTC.

The CDR3 protein is CASSYGRTGELFF. The DNA for the CDR3 is TGTGCCAGCAGTTACGGTCGCACCGGGGAGCTGTTTTTT. The chain recombines TRBV6-2 or TRBV6-3 with TRBJ2-2, with unresolved D. Trimming removed 2 bases from V and 4 bases from J, with 5 bases in between. CDR3 length: 13 amino acids. The germline CDR1 and CDR2 sequences are MNHEY and SVGEGT.

There are many counts of this clonotype. The gene calls are TRBV12-3 or TRBV12-4 and TRBJ1-1; D is unresolved. The V end was cut by 6 bases, the J end by 8 bases, with 7 bases between. CDR3 length: 10 residues. CDR3 sequence reads: CASRGEEAFF. The CDR3 region has the DNA TGTGCCAGCAGGGGTGAGGAAGCTTTCTTT.

There are a few counts of this clonotype. This may be a read error, as it is one base from a much larger clone. The genes are TRBV28 and TRBJ1-1; unclear D gene. V was cut by 2 bases and J by 3 bases, with 10 bases left in between. CDR3 length equals 14 residues. Germline V lookup: CDR1 MDHEN, CDR2 SYDVKM. CDR3: CASSLVNMDTEAFF. CDR3 in DNA: TGTGCCAGCAGTTTAGTGAACATGGACACTGAAGCTTTCTTT. Supplemented by reference TRBV28 and TRBJ1-1, the full variable domain reads DVKVTQSSRYLVKRTGEKVFLECVQDMDHENMFWYRQDPGLGLRLIYFSYDVKMKEKGDIPEGYSVSREKKERFSLILESASTNQTSMYLCASSLVNMDTEAFFGQGTRLTVV.

V gene TRBV20-1 combines with J gene TRBJ1-2; TRBD1 matches at 7 bases. This CDR3 comprises 15 residues. Germline-derived CDR1 and CDR2 are DFQATT and SNEGSKA (reference sequence). V gave up 1 base and J gave up 1 base; unmatched junction bases: 6. DNA of the CDR3: TGCAGTGCTAGAGCCGGGACAGAAAGTAACTATGGCTACACCTTC. Its protein product is CSARAGTESNYGYTF.

Details on this clonotype: Being one base from a much bigger clone, this may be a read error. The rearrangement links TRBV2 to TRBJ2-5, with a possible D match to TRBD2 (6 bases). Germline CDR1 is SNHLY and CDR2 is FYNNEI. CDR3 length: 14 amino acids. The V gene lost 0 bases and the J gene lost 9 bases, with 14 bases spanning the gap. In DNA, the CDR3 is TGTGCCAGCAGTGAAGCGGCGCAACGGGAGCCCCAGTACTTC. Its protein is CASSEAAQREPQYF.

The chain recombines TRBV4-2 with TRBJ2-2; D call uncertain. Germline V gene data show CDR1 as LGHNA and CDR2 as YNFKEQ. The CDR3 is made up of 16 amino acids. The V end was cut by 4 bases, the J end by 3 bases, with 15 bases between. DNA for the CDR3: TGTGCCAGCAGCCCAGGCGAACGGGCCGACACCGGGGAGCTGTTTTTT. This translates into CASSPGERADTGELFF.

The table lists this clonotype with a few counts. The chain carries TRBV12-3 or TRBV12-4 and TRBJ1-1, with no clear D. This CDR3 contains 14 residues. V dropped 6 bases and J dropped 6 bases, with 17 bases sitting between them. The CDR3 sequence: CASSNEVIPPEAFF. For the CDR3, the DNA is TGTGCCAGCAGCAATGAAGTAATCCCTCCTGAAGCTTTCTTT.